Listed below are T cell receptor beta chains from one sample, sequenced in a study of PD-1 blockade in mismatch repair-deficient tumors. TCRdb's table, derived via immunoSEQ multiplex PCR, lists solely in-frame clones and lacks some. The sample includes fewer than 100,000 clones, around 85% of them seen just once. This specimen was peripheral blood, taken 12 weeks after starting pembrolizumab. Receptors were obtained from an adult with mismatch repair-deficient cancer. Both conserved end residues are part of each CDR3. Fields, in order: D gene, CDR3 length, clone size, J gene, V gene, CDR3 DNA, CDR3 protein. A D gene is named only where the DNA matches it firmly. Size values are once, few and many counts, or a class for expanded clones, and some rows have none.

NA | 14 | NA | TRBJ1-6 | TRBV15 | TGTGCCACCAGCAGAGACCCAGCAGGCAAACCCCTCCACTTT | CATSRDPAGKPLHF
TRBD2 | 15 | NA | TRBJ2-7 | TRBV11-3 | TGTGCCAGCAGCTTACGTAGCGGGTCGCTCTACGAGCAGTACTTC | CASSLRSGSLYEQYF
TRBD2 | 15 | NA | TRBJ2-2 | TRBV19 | TGTGCCAGTAGTAGTCAGCGGGAGGGCCCCGGGGAGCTGTTTTTT | CASSSQREGPGELFF
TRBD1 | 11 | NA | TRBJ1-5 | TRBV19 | TGTGCCAGTAGTATGACAGGGGGCCAGCATTTT | CASSMTGGQHF
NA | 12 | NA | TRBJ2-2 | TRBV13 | TGTGCCAGCAGCTTGGGAGCCGGGGAGCTGTTTTTT | CASSLGAGELFF
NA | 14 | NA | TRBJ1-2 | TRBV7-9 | TGTGCCAGCAGCTTACCCGGGGTCCTTTATGGCTACACCTTC | CASSLPGVLYGYTF
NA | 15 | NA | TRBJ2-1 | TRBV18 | TGTGCCAGCTCACCACCGTCCAGACAGAACAATGAGCAGTTCTTC | CASSPPSRQNNEQFF
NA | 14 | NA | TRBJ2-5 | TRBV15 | TGTGCCACCAGCAGAGATCTGGGGGAAGAGACCCAGTACTTC | CATSRDLGEETQYF
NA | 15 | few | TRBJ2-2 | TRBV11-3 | TGTGCCAGCAGCTTACGGCCAGGGGTGCCCGGGGAGCTGTTTTTT | CASSLRPGVPGELFF
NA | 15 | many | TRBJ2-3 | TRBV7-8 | TGTGCCAGCAGCTTGTACACAGACTACACAGATACGCAGTATTTT | CASSLYTDYTDTQYF
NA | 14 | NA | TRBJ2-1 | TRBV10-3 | TGTGCCATCAGGGACTCAAGCTCCTACAATGAGCAGTTCTTC | CAIRDSSSYNEQFF
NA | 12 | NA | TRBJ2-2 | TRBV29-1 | TGCAGCGTTGAATGGGGCACCGGGGAGCTGTTTTTT | CSVEWGTGELFF
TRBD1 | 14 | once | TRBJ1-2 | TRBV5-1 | TGCGCCAGCAGCCAGCGGACAGGGGGCGATGGCTACACCTTC | CASSQRTGGDGYTF
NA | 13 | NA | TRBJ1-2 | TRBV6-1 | TGTGCCAGCAGTGAAGCTGACCGATCAGGCTACACCTTC | CASSEADRSGYTF
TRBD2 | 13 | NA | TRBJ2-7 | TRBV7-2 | TGTGCCAGCGTCCTAGCGGGGCATTACGAGCAGTACTTC | CASVLAGHYEQYF
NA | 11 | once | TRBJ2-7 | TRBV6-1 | TGTGCCAGCCGGCAGGGTTACGAGCAGTACTTC | CASRQGYEQYF
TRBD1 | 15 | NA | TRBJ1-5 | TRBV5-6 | TGTGCCAGCAGCTTGAATCCAGGGGGCATTCAGCCCCAGCATTTT | CASSLNPGGIQPQHF
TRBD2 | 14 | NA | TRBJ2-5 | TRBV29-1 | TGCAGCGTTGACCCCTATGCGGGAGGGGGGACCCAGTACTTC | CSVDPYAGGGTQYF